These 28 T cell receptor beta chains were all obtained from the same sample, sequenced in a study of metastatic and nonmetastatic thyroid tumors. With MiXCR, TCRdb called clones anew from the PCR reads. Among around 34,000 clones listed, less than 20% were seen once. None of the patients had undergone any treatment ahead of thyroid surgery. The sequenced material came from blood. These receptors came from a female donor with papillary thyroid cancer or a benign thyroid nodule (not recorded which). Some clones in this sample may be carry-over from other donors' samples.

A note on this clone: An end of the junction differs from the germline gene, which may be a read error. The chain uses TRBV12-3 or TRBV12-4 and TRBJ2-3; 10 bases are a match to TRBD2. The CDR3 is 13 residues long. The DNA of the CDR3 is TGTACCAGCAGAGGACTAGCGGCAGATACGCAGTATTTT. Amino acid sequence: CTSRGLAADTQYF.

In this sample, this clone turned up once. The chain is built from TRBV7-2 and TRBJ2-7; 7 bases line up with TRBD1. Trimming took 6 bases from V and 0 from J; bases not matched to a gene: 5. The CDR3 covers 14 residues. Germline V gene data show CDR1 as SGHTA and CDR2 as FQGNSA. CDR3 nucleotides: TGTGCCAGCAGTCCTACAGGGGTCTCCTACGAGCAGTACTTC. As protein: CASSPTGVSYEQYF.

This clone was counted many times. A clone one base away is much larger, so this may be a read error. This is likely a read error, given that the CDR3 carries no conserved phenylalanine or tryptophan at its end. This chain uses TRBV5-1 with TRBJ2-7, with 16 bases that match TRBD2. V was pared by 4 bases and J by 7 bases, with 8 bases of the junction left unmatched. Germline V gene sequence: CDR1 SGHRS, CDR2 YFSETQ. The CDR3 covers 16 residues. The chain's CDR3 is CASSPGTSGRAKEQYL. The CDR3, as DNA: TGCGCCAGCAGCCCCGGGACTAGCGGGAGGGCCAAAGAGCAGTACCTC.

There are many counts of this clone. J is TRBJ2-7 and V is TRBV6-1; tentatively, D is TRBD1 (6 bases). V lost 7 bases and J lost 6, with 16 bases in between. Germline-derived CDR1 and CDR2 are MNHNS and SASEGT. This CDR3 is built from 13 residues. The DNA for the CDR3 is TGTGCCAGCAAGAGGGGCTCACAGGGCGAGCAGTACTTC. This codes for CASKRGSQGEQYF.

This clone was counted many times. CDR3 protein: CSARDGRGDYNEQFF. Written as DNA, the CDR3 is TGCAGTGCTAGAGATGGCCGGGGGGACTACAATGAGCAGTTCTTC. The chain uses TRBV20-1 and TRBJ2-1, with 7 bases fitting TRBD2. CDR1 is DFQATT, CDR2 SNEGSKA, per germline (reference sequence). The CDR3 spans 15 residues. The J segment lost 3 bases and the V segment lost 0 bases, leaving 5 bases of the junction unmatched.

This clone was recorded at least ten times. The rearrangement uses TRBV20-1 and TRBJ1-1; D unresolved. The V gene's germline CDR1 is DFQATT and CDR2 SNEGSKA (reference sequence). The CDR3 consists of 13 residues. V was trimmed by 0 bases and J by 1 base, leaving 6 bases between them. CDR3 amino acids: CSAREGGNTEAFF. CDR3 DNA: TGCAGTGCTAGAGAGGGAGGGAACACTGAAGCTTTCTTT.

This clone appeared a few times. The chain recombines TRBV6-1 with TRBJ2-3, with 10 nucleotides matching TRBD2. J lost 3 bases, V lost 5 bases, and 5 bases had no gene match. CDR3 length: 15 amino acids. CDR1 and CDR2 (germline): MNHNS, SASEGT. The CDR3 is CASSSQAGGTDTQYF. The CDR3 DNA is TGTGCCAGCAGTTCCCAAGCGGGAGGGACAGATACGCAGTATTTT.

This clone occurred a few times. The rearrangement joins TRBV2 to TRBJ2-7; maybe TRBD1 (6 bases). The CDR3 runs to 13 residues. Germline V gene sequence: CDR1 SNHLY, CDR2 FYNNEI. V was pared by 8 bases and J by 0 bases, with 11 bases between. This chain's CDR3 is CASGGGPSYEQYF. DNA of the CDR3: TGTGCCAGCGGGGGCGGCCCCTCCTACGAGCAGTACTTC.

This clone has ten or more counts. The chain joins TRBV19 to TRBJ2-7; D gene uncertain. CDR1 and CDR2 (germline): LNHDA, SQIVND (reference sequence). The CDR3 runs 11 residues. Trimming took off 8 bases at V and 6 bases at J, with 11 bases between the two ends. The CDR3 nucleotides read TGTGCCAGTGGAAAGGGAAGCGAGCAGTACTTC. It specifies CASGKGSEQYF.

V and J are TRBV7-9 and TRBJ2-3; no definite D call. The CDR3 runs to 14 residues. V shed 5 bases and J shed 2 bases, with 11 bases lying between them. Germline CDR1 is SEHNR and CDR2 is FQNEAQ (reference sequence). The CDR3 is CASSPNAITDTQYF. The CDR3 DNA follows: TGTGCCAGCAGCCCTAACGCGATCACAGATACGCAGTATTTT.

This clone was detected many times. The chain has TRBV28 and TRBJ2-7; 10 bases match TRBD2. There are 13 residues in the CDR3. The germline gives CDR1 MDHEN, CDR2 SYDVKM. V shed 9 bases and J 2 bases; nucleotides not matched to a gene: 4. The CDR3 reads CASLAGETYEQYF. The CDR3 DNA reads TGTGCCAGTCTAGCGGGAGAGACCTACGAGCAGTACTTC.

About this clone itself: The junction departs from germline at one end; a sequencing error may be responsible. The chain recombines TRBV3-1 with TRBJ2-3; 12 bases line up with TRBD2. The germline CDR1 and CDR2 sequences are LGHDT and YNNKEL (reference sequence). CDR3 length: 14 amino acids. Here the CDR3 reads CANSQRTSGAPGYF. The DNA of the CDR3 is TGTGCCAACAGCCAGCGGACTAGCGGGGCGCCCGGGTATTTT.

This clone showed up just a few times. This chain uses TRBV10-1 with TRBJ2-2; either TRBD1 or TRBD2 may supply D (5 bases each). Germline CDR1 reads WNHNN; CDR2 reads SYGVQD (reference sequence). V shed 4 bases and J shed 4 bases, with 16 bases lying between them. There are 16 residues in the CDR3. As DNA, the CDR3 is TGCGCCAGCAGTGCTGGTGAGGGACGGGCCACCGGGGAGCTGTTTTTT. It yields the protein CASSAGEGRATGELFF.

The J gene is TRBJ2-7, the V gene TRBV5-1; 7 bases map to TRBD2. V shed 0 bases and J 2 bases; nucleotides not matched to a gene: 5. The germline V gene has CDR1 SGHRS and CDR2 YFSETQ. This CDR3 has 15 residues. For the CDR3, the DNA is TGCGCCAGCAGCTTGGGGGCGGGAGATACCTACGAGCAGTACTTC. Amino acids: CASSLGAGDTYEQYF.

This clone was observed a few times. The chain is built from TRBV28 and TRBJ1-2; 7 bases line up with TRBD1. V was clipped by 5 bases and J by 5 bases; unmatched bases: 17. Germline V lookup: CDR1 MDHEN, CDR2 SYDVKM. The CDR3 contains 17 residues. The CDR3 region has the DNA TGTGCCAGCAGTAGCAGACAGGGCGGGCGTCCGGGGTATGGCTACACCTTC. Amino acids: CASSSRQGGRPGYGYTF.

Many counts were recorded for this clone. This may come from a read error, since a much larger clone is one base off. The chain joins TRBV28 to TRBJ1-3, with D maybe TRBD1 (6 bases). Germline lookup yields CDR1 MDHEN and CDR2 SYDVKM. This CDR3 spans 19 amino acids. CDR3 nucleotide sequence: TGTGCCAGCAGTTTCGATCGGTGGGGGCGTGAAAGCTCTAGAAACACCATATATTTT. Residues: CASSFDRWGRESSRNTIYF.

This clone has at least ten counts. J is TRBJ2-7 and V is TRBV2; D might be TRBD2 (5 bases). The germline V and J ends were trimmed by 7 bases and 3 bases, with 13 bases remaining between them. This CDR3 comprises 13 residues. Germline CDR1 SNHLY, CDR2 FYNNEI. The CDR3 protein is CASTEGGRYEQYF. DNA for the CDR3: TGTGCCAGCACCGAAGGAGGACGCTACGAGCAGTACTTC.

CDR3 DNA: TGTGCCAGCTCGGATGGGGGCAATGAGCAGTTCTTC. It is translated as CASSDGGNEQFF. The chain is built from TRBV18 and TRBJ2-1; D is perhaps TRBD1 or TRBD2 (5 bases each). Germline values: CDR1 KGHSH, CDR2 LQKENI. With 6 bases removed from V and 6 bases from J, the gap between germline ends came to 9 bases. The CDR3 is 12 amino acids.

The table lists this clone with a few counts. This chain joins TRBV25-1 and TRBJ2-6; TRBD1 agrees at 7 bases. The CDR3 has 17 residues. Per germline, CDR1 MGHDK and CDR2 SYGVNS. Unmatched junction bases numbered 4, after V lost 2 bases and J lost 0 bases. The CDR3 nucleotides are TGTGCCAGCAGTGAAAACAGGGGAGCCTCTGGGGCCAACGTCCTGACTTTC. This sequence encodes CASSENRGASGANVLTF. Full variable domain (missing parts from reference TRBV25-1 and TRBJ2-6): EADIYQTPRYLVIGTGKKITLECSQTMGHDKMYWYQQDPGMELHLIHYSYGVNSTEKGDLSSESTVSRIRTEHFPLTLESARPSHTSQYLCASSENRGASGANVLTFGAGSRLTVL.

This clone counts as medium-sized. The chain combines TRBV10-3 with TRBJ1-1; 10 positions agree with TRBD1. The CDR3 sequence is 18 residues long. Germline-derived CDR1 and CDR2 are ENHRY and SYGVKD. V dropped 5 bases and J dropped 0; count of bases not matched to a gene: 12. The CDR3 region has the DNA TGTGCCATCAGTAACCGCGGGGGGACAGGGGATATGAACACTGAAGCTTTCTTT. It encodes CAISNRGGTGDMNTEAFF.

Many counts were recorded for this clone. The CDR3 here is CASSSGDLAKNIQYF. DNA for the CDR3: TGCGCCAGCAGCTCCGGAGACCTAGCCAAAAACATTCAGTACTTC. The rearrangement joins TRBV5-1 to TRBJ2-4; D is unclear. With 3 bases removed from V and 0 bases from J, the gap between germline ends came to 10 bases. CDR3 length: 15 amino acids. Germline V gene data show CDR1 as SGHRS and CDR2 as YFSETQ. The full variable domain, completed using reference TRBV5-1 and TRBJ2-4, is KAGVTQTPRYLIKTRGQQVTLSCSPISGHRSVSWYQQTPGQGLQFLFEYFSETQRNKGNFPGRFSGRQFSNSRSEMNVSTLELGDSALYLCASSSGDLAKNIQYFGAGTRLSVL.

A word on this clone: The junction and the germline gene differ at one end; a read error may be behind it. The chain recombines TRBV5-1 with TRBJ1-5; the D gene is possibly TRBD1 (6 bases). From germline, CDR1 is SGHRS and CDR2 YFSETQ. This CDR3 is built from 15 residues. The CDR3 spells CASSSDGGGKQPQHF. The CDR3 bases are TGCGCCAGCAGCTCGGACGGGGGGGGCAAACAGCCCCAGCATTTT. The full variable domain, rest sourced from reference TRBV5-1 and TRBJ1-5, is KAGVTQTPRYLIKTRGQQVTLSCSPISGHRSVSWYQQTPGQGLQFLFEYFSETQRNKGNFPGRFSGRQFSNSRSEMNVSTLELGDSALYLCASSSDGGGKQPQHFGDGTRLSIL.

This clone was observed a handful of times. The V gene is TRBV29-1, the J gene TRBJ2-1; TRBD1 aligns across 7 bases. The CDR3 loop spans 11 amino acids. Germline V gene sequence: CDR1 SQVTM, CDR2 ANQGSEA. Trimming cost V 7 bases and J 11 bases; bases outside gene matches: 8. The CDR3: CSARRQGKQFF. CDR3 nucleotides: TGCAGCGCCCGACGACAGGGAAAGCAGTTCTTC.

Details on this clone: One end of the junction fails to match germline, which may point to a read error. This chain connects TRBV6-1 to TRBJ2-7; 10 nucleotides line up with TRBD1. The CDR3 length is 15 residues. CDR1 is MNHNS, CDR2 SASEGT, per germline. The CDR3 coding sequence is TGTGCCAGCAGCGAGCCGGGACAGGGGTCCTACGAGCGGTACTTC. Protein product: CASSEPGQGSYERYF.

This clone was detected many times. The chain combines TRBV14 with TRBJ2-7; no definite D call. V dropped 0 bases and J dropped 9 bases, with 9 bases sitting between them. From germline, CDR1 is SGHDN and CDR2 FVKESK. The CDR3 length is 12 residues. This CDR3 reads CASSQDSRRQYF. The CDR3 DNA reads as TGTGCCAGCAGCCAAGATTCCCGACGGCAGTACTTC. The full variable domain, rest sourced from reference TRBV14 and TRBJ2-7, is EAGVTQFPSHSVIEKGQTVTLRCDPISGHDNLYWYRRVMGKEIKFLLHFVKESKQDESGMPNNRFLAERTGGTYSTLKVQPAELEDSGVYFCASSQDSRRQYFGPGTRLTVT.

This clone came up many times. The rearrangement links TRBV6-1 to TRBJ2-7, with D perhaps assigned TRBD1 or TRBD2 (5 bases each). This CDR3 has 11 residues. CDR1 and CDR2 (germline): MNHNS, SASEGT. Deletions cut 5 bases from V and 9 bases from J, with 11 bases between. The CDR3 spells CASSRDEGQYF. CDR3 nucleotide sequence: TGTGCCAGCAGTCGGGACGAAGGGCAGTACTTC.

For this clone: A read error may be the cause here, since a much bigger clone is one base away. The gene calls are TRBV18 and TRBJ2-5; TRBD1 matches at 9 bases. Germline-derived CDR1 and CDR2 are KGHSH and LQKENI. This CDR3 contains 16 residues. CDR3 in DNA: TGTGCCGGCTCACCATTCCGGGACAGGGACGAAGAGACCCAGTACTTC. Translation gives CAGSPFRDRDEETQYF.

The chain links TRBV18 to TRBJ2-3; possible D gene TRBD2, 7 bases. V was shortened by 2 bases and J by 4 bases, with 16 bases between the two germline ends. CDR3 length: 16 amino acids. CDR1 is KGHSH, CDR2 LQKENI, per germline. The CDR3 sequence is CASSPRTGGNADTQYF. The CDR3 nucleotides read TGTGCCAGCTCACCAAGGACGGGGGGCAACGCAGATACGCAGTATTTT. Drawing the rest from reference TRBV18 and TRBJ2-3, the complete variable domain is NAGVMQNPRHLVRRRGQEARLRCSPMKGHSHVYWYRQLPEEGLKFMVYLQKENIIDESGMPKERFSAEFPKEGPSILRIQQVVRGDSAAYFCASSPRTGGNADTQYFGPGTRLTVL.